Below are 32 T cell receptor beta chains sequenced from a single sample in a study of OX40 agonist ivuxolimab in advanced cancers. Some clones are missing from TCRdb's copy, which holds only in-frame ones; the method was immunoSEQ multiplex PCR. The table has 100,000 to 110,000 clones, around 90% seen once. The material sequenced was CD4+ or CD8+ T cells sorted from blood, taken in a trial of the OX40 agonist ivuxolimab. All receptors derive from an adult with an advanced solid tumor such as melanoma, head and neck, liver or kidney cancer.

The chain joins TRBV4-3 to TRBJ1-2; TRBD1 might be the D (6 bases). V lost 0 bases, J lost 4 bases, and 12 bases lay in between. The CDR3 runs to 15 residues. Germline lookup yields CDR1 LGHNA and CDR2 YSLEER. The CDR3 spells CASSQDRGGSYGYTF. CDR3 in DNA: TGCGCCAGCAGCCAAGACAGGGGAGGAAGCTATGGCTACACCTTC.

The J gene is TRBJ2-7, the V gene TRBV5-1; 8 bases fit TRBD1. The V segment lost 2 bases and the J segment 6 bases; nucleotides outside the gene matches: 7. In germline, CDR1 is SGHRS, CDR2 YFSETQ. This CDR3 has 14 residues. The CDR3: CASSFGQGSGEQYF. The CDR3 bases are TGCGCCAGCAGCTTTGGACAGGGCAGTGGCGAGCAGTACTTC.

The chain carries TRBV7-3 and TRBJ2-1; no firm D call. Germline lookup yields CDR1 SGHTA and CDR2 FQGTGA. Trimming pared 5 bases from V and 10 bases from J, leaving 12 bases between. The CDR3 runs to 12 residues. The CDR3 DNA follows: TGTGCCAGCAGCCCCGACATAGGCGAGCAGTTCTTC. It translates to CASSPDIGEQFF. Supplemented by reference TRBV7-3 and TRBJ2-1, the full variable domain reads GAGVSQTPSNKVTEKGKYVELRCDPISGHTALYWYRQSLGQGPEFLIYFQGTGAADDSGLPNDRFFAVRPEGSVSTLKIQRTERGDSAVYLCASSPDIGEQFFGPGTRLTVL.

The chain is built from TRBV19 and TRBJ2-3, with D perhaps matching TRBD1 or TRBD2 (5 bases each). The CDR3 is 17 amino acids. Per the germline V gene, CDR1 is LNHDA and CDR2 is SQIVND (reference sequence). Trimming took 4 bases from V and 1 from J, leaving 18 bases between them. The CDR3 reads CASSTGLGREGTDTQYF. The CDR3 DNA sequence: TGTGCCAGTAGTACAGGACTGGGCAGGGAAGGCACAGATACGCAGTATTTT.

The genes are TRBV15 and TRBJ2-7; 12 bases line up with TRBD1. Germline loops: CDR1 LNHNV, CDR2 YYDKDF (reference sequence). V lost 0 bases to trimming and J lost 6 bases; unmatched junction nucleotides: 6. The CDR3 is 16 residues long. The CDR3 is CATSRDWDRGLREQYF. The CDR3 region has the DNA TGTGCCACCAGCAGAGATTGGGACAGGGGGCTTCGCGAGCAGTACTTC.

The chain is built from TRBV7-6 and TRBJ2-3, with 12 bases identical to TRBD2. The germline gives CDR1 SGHVS, CDR2 FNYEAQ. With 4 bases clipped from V and 6 bases from J, the junction kept 11 bases outside the gene matches. The CDR3 consists of 17 residues. Here the CDR3 DNA reads TGTGCCAGCAGCTCGGTTGGCCTAGCGGGAGGGCTGGATACGCAGTATTTT. Residues: CASSSVGLAGGLDTQYF.

The CDR3 loop reads CASAESGVGNTEAFF. The CDR3 DNA sequence: TGTGCCAGTGCCGAATCAGGGGTAGGGAACACTGAAGCTTTCTTT. This chain uses TRBV19 with TRBJ1-1; TRBD1 might be the D (6 bases). This CDR3 comprises 15 residues. The V end was cut by 8 bases, the J end by 1 base, with 17 bases between. The germline gives CDR1 LNHDA, CDR2 SQIVND (reference sequence).

This chain links TRBV28 with TRBJ2-7; D uncertain. This CDR3 is built from 11 residues. From germline, CDR1 is MDHEN and CDR2 SYDVKM. V lost 7 bases to trimming and J lost 5 bases, with 9 bases between them. CDR3 in amino acids: CASTANNEQYF. The CDR3, as DNA: TGTGCCAGCACCGCCAACAACGAGCAGTACTTC.

The CDR3 nucleotides are TGTGCCAGCAGTAGGACAGGGAGCACCGGGGAGCTGTTTTTT. It encodes CASSRTGSTGELFF. This sequence joins TRBV6-1 and TRBJ2-2; 8 nucleotides align to TRBD1. The J segment lost 4 bases and the V segment lost 5 bases, leaving 3 bases of the junction unmatched. This CDR3 has 14 residues. Looked up from germline, CDR1 is MNHNS and CDR2 is SASEGT.

The V and J genes are TRBV7-9 and TRBJ2-2, with D perhaps TRBD1 or TRBD2 (6 bases each). CDR1 is SEHNR, CDR2 FQNEAQ, per germline (reference sequence). Trimming removed 1 base from V and 5 bases from J, with 11 bases in between. The CDR3 has 15 residues. The CDR3 sequence: CASSLGWGATGELFF. The CDR3 bases are TGTGCCAGCAGCTTAGGATGGGGGGCTACCGGGGAGCTGTTTTTT. The full variable domain, with the rest looked up from reference TRBV7-9 and TRBJ2-2, is DTGVSQNPRHKITKRGQNVTFRCDPISEHNRLYWYRQTLGQGPEFLTYFQNEAQLEKSRLLSDRFSAERPKGSFSTLEIQRTEQGDSAMYLCASSLGWGATGELFFGEGSRLTVL.

The rearrangement uses TRBV28 and TRBJ1-1; 7 bases agree with TRBD1. Germline loops: CDR1 MDHEN, CDR2 SYDVKM. V shed 2 bases, J shed 5 bases, and the junction held 5 bases outside the gene matches. The CDR3 extends over 14 amino acids. DNA of the CDR3: TGTGCCAGCAGTTTAAGACAGGGTGGGACTGAAGCTTTCTTT. It yields the protein CASSLRQGGTEAFF.

V usage is TRBV5-1 and J usage is TRBJ1-1, with D tentatively TRBD1 (5 bases). CDR1 is SGHRS and CDR2 is YFSETQ in the germline V gene. Trimming took off 2 bases at V and 6 bases at J, with 14 bases between the two ends. The CDR3 loop spans 14 amino acids. This CDR3 is CASSFQGGGAEAFF. The CDR3 DNA sequence: TGCGCCAGCAGCTTCCAGGGCGGGGGTGCTGAAGCTTTCTTT.

The chain uses TRBV7-2 and TRBJ2-1, with 12 bases that match TRBD2. With V trimmed by 4 bases and J by 9 bases, 10 bases remained unmatched. The CDR3 has 16 residues. Germline CDR1 reads SGHTA; CDR2 reads FQGNSA. The CDR3 region is CASSSPRLAGVLEQFF. CDR3 DNA sequence: TGTGCCAGCAGCTCCCCCAGACTAGCGGGAGTTCTTGAGCAGTTCTTC.

This clone was seen once. This chain connects TRBV6-6 to TRBJ2-5, with 9 bases identical to TRBD1. Germline assignment: CDR1 MNHNY and CDR2 SVGAGI (reference sequence). The CDR3 has 15 residues. Trimming removed 5 bases from V and 5 bases from J; junction bases left unmatched: 9. CDR3 nucleotides: TGTGCCAGCAGTGTCCCGAGGACAGGGGTTGAGACCCAGTACTTC. Protein product: CASSVPRTGVETQYF.

This sequence joins TRBV5-6 and TRBJ1-2; D perhaps matches TRBD1 (5 bases). This CDR3 comprises 15 residues. Trimming took off 4 bases at V and 4 bases at J, with 17 bases between the two ends. Germline V lookup: CDR1 SGHDT, CDR2 YYEEEE. In nucleotides, the CDR3 is TGTGCCAGCAGCAACCTAGGAGGGACCTCCTATGGCTACACCTTC. Its translation: CASSNLGGTSYGYTF.

This clone occurred once. V is TRBV9 and J is TRBJ1-2; D ambiguous. Looked up from germline, CDR1 is SGDLS and CDR2 is YYNGEE. The V gene lost 2 bases and the J gene lost 1 base, with 0 bases spanning the gap. The CDR3 spans 11 residues. The CDR3 DNA sequence: TGTGCCAGCAGCGTTAACTATGGCTACACCTTC. Encoded protein: CASSVNYGYTF.

This clone has just one count. V is TRBV11-2 and J is TRBJ2-7; possible D gene TRBD1, 5 bases. Germline lookup yields CDR1 SGHAT and CDR2 FQNNGV. The CDR3 has 12 residues. V was clipped by 5 bases and J by 2 bases, with 7 bases between them. The CDR3 coding sequence is TGTGCCAGCAGCCCGGACACCTACGAGCAGTACTTC. Encoded protein: CASSPDTYEQYF. Combining the CDR3 with reference TRBV11-2 and TRBJ2-7 gives the whole variable domain EAGVAQSPRYKIIEKRQSVAFWCNPISGHATLYWYQQILGQGPKLLIQFQNNGVVDDSQLPKDRFSAERLKGVDSTLKIQPAKLEDSAVYLCASSPDTYEQYFGPGTRLTVT.

The rearrangement links TRBV2 to TRBJ2-5; a possible D gene is TRBD2 (5 bases). This CDR3 comprises 13 residues. Germline V gene sequence: CDR1 SNHLY, CDR2 FYNNEI. With 4 bases removed from V and 5 bases from J, the gap between germline ends came to 11 bases. The CDR3 region is CASSARGEETQYF. The DNA of the CDR3 is TGTGCCAGCAGTGCACGGGGAGAGGAGACCCAGTACTTC. The complete variable domain, with remaining parts taken from reference TRBV2 and TRBJ2-5, reads EPEVTQTPSHQVTQMGQEVILRCVPISNHLYFYWYRQILGQKVEFLVSFYNNEISEKSEIFDDQFSVERPDGSNFTLKIRSTKLEDSAMYFCASSARGEETQYFGPGTRLLVL.

This chain uses TRBV28 with TRBJ1-5, with 9 nucleotides matching TRBD1. CDR3 length: 17 residues. After removal of 5 bases from V and 0 bases from J, the junction contained 8 bases not matched to a gene. Germline lookup yields CDR1 MDHEN and CDR2 SYDVKM. The CDR3 nucleotides read TGTGCCAGCAGTCCAGGGACAGGGCTATATAGCAATCAGCCCCAGCATTTT. Protein sequence: CASSPGTGLYSNQPQHF.

This clone occurred once. The CDR3 protein is CAFLSTSRSLYGYTF. CDR3 in DNA: TGTGCCTTCCTGTCAACTTCCCGCTCCCTCTATGGCTACACCTTC. The rearrangement links TRBV30 to TRBJ1-2, with D uncertain. This CDR3 spans 15 amino acids. Germline V gene sequence: CDR1 GTSNPN, CDR2 SVGIG (reference sequence). V was pared by 7 bases and J by 4 bases, with 22 bases between.

The rearrangement links TRBV7-2 to TRBJ2-5, with TRBD1 identical over 7 bases. Unmatched junction bases numbered 8, after V lost 7 bases and J lost 0 bases. This CDR3 spans 15 amino acids. CDR1 and CDR2 from the germline V gene are SGHTA and FQGNSA. The CDR3 DNA reads TGTGCCAGCAAACCGGGACAGAGTTACCAAGAGACCCAGTACTTC. Protein: CASKPGQSYQETQYF.

This chain uses TRBV7-2 with TRBJ2-4; 10 bases agree with TRBD1. Germline V lookup: CDR1 SGHTA, CDR2 FQGNSA. J was trimmed by 4 bases and V by 4 bases; bases with no gene match: 4. This CDR3 is 15 amino acids long. The CDR3 DNA sequence: TGTGCCAGCAGCTCGGACAGGGGGTTAAAAAACATTCAGTACTTC. This sequence encodes CASSSDRGLKNIQYF.

This rearrangement joins TRBV28 to TRBJ1-5; D may be TRBD1 (6 bases). Germline-derived CDR1 and CDR2 are MDHEN and SYDVKM. V dropped 6 bases and J dropped 4 bases, with 19 bases sitting between them. CDR3 size: 16 residues. The CDR3 DNA sequence: TGTGCCAGCAGCTTCCAACAGGGTATCAATAATCAGCCCCAGCATTTT. Its translation is CASSFQQGINNQPQHF.

The V and J genes are TRBV18 and TRBJ1-2; D unresolved. The CDR3 length is 14 residues. The germline CDR1 and CDR2 sequences are KGHSH and LQKENI. The V end was cut by 3 bases, the J end by 0 bases, with 8 bases between. DNA for the CDR3: TGTGCCAGCTCACCCGAGACCTCTAACTATGGCTACACCTTC. Amino acid sequence: CASSPETSNYGYTF.

V gene TRBV4-1 combines with J gene TRBJ1-2; TRBD1 aligns across 7 bases. The CDR3 runs 16 residues. Unmatched junction bases numbered 8, after V lost 3 bases and J lost 1 base. The germline gives CDR1 MGHRA, CDR2 YSYEKL. DNA of the CDR3: TGCGCCAGCAGCCAGCCACCGGGACAGCTTAACTATGGCTACACCTTC. It encodes CASSQPPGQLNYGYTF.

The CDR3 loop is CASSFLAGGDEQFF. The DNA for the CDR3 is TGTGCCAGCAGCTTCCTAGCGGGAGGGGATGAGCAGTTCTTC. This chain links TRBV7-9 with TRBJ2-1; 12 bases are a match to TRBD2. There are 14 residues in the CDR3. Looked up from germline, CDR1 is SEHNR and CDR2 is FQNEAQ (reference sequence). V trimming: 3 bases; J trimming: 8 bases; junction bases outside the gene matches: 2.

V is TRBV5-4 and J is TRBJ1-2, with D possibly TRBD1 on 5 matching bases. V was cut by 1 base and J by 6 bases, with 19 bases left in between. The CDR3 loop spans 16 amino acids. Germline V gene data show CDR1 as SGHNT and CDR2 as YYREEE (reference sequence). DNA of the CDR3: TGTGCCAGCAGCTTGATAGTGGGGCAGGGTGAGGATGGCTACACCTTC. It codes for CASSLIVGQGEDGYTF.

V and J are TRBV7-3 and TRBJ1-5; D possibly corresponds to TRBD1 (5 bases). Germline-derived CDR1 and CDR2 are SGHTA and FQGTGA. With 2 bases removed from V and 5 bases from J, the gap between germline ends came to 10 bases. This CDR3 is 14 amino acids long. The CDR3 sequence is CASSLSGPDQPQHF. The CDR3 region has the DNA TGTGCCAGCAGCTTATCGGGACCCGATCAGCCCCAGCATTTT.

The genes are TRBV30 and TRBJ1-5; D gene unclear. V was trimmed by 2 bases and J by 2 bases, leaving 10 bases between them. This CDR3 has 14 residues. Germline CDR1 and CDR2: GTSNPN and SVGIG (reference sequence). The CDR3 DNA is TGTGCCTGGAGTAGGGAAAGGGGCAATCAGCCCCAGCATTTT. Residues: CAWSRERGNQPQHF.

The rearrangement links TRBV11-1 to TRBJ2-7; the D gene is possibly TRBD2 (5 bases). CDR1 is SGHAT, CDR2 FQDESV, per germline (reference sequence). The CDR3 is made up of 12 amino acids. Trimming cost V 4 bases and J 6 bases, with 10 bases left between them. The CDR3 spells CASSSGRGEQYF. DNA for the CDR3: TGTGCCAGCAGCTCCGGACGGGGCGAGCAGTACTTC.

The chain joins TRBV6-6 to TRBJ2-5, with D hard to call. The CDR3 has 14 amino acids. CDR1 and CDR2 (germline): MNHNY, SVGAGI (reference sequence). Trimming stripped 3 bases from V and 3 bases from J, with 11 bases between. In nucleotides, the CDR3 is TGTGCCAGCAGTTATGTAGGACGAGAAGAGACCCAGTACTTC. This gives the protein CASSYVGREETQYF.

The chain recombines TRBV7-3 with TRBJ2-7, with TRBD1 matching 8 bases. Per germline, CDR1 SGHTA and CDR2 FQGTGA. The CDR3 length is 15 residues. The trim removed 4 bases at V and 3 bases at J, leaving 8 bases unmatched. The chain's CDR3 is CASSSLRTGSYEQYF. In nucleotides, the CDR3 is TGTGCCAGCAGCTCACTCCGGACAGGGAGCTACGAGCAGTACTTC.